This T cell receptor beta chain was captured in a study of blood T cell repertoires in COVID-19. Background on the study: Samples representing acute and convalescent COVID-19 were sourced from the United States, Italy and Spain. PBMCs, B-cell-depleted T cells, or T cells were the source of the cDNA or gDNA that made up the material.

In the authors' methods: Researchers report that nucleated cell counts were estimated from reference gene primer amplification. Assay used: immunoSEQ multiplex PCR; TCRdb lists only in-frame clones, some missing. V, J and clone size are taken as reported in that table, and D and trimming were inferred from the DNA itself. The sample lists about 52,000 clones, around 85% seen once, with 15% to 20% in the top ten. CDR1 MNHNS and CDR2 SASEGT come from the germline V gene. The CDR3 runs to 13 residues. The V end was cut by 3 bases, the J end by 7 bases, with 10 bases between. This receptor was taken from a human donor in a cohort sampled during active COVID-19. Material for sequencing was peripheral blood. V and J are TRBV6-1 and TRBJ2-1; D is possibly TRBD1 (5 bases). The chain's CDR3 is CASSDRVRNEQFF. The DNA of the CDR3 is TGTGCCAGCAGTGACAGGGTTCGGAATGAGCAGTTCTTC.